This passage covers 3 T cell receptor beta chains from one sample sequenced in a study of T cells in Graves' hyperthyroidism and ophthalmopathy. Amplification yielded TCR beta CDR3 regions, with RNA transcripts as the source. Carried out on the TCR CDR3, a first-round RT-PCR used the HTBI primer set. TCRdb independently ran MiXCR on the multiplex PCR reads; one entry per CDR3 protein. The data contain 250,000 to 400,000 distinct CDR3 sequences, roughly 13% of them singletons. What was sequenced was blood. These receptors originate from a woman between 40 and 55 years old with Graves' ophthalmopathy.

This clonotype was observed at least ten times. The chain employs TRBV2 and TRBJ2-3; D is possibly TRBD2 (5 bases). V was clipped by 3 bases and J by 4 bases, with 17 bases between them. The germline CDR1 and CDR2 sequences are SNHLY and FYNNEI. The CDR3 consists of 16 residues. CDR3 nucleotide sequence: TGTGCCAGCAGTGAGGCGGGTCTCTTGGGTCCAGATACGCAGTATTTT. It encodes CASSEAGLLGPDTQYF.

This clonotype was counted many times. The chain has TRBV2 and TRBJ2-3; 8 bases match TRBD2. Germline V CDR1 and CDR2: SNHLY, FYNNEI. The CDR3 consists of 13 residues. V lost 6 bases and J lost 7; bases outside the gene matches: 6. This chain's CDR3 is CASSRAGDNTQYF. CDR3 sequence (DNA): TGTGCCAGCAGCAGAGCGGGGGACAATACGCAGTATTTT. The whole variable domain, filled in from reference TRBV2 and TRBJ2-3, reads EPEVTQTPSHQVTQMGQEVILRCVPISNHLYFYWYRQILGQKVEFLVSFYNNEISEKSEIFDDQFSVERPDGSNFTLKIRSTKLEDSAMYFCASSRAGDNTQYFGPGTRLTVL.

This clonotype was recorded at least ten times. CDR3 coding DNA: TGTGCCACACAGGGGGCCCGAAATCAGCCCCAGCATTTT. Residues: CATQGARNQPQHF. The chain joins TRBV24-1 to TRBJ1-5, with 9 bases identical to TRBD1. Germline-derived CDR1 and CDR2 are KGHDR and SFDVKD. With 10 bases clipped from V and 4 bases from J, the junction kept 4 bases outside the gene matches. The CDR3 consists of 13 residues.